This section outlines one T cell receptor beta chain sequence together with its context. Germline V gene data show CDR1 as SGHRS and CDR2 as YFSETQ. Trimming at V came to 7 bases and at J to 5 bases, leaving 6 bases not matched to a gene. The CDR3 contains 14 residues. Authors' processing steps: Estimation of nucleated cell counts was performed using reference gene primer amplification. Repertoires were generated with immunoSEQ multiplex PCR, while TCRdb's copy carries only in-frame clones and drops some. The V and J calls and clone size come from that table; D and trimming were worked out from the DNA. This sample has 250,000 to 300,000 clones; roughly 90% occur once, and the top ten carry more than 10%. This specimen comes from a study of blood T cell repertoires in COVID-19. Study overall: Samples taken during acute and convalescent COVID-19 were collected in the United States, Italy and Spain. PBMCs, B-cell-depleted T cells, or T cells provided the cDNA or gDNA that made up the material.

The Seattle patients joined while their infection was active and were tracked longitudinally afterward. This sequence was found in a woman aged 30 to 39 with COVID-19, enrolled during active disease. Sequences were obtained from peripheral blood. The J gene is TRBJ2-3, the V gene TRBV5-1, with 11 nucleotides matching TRBD2. The CDR3 DNA sequence: TGCGCCAGCTCCCCGACTAGCGGGATAGATACGCAGTATTTT. Protein sequence: CASSPTSGIDTQYF. Combining the CDR3 with reference TRBV5-1 and TRBJ2-3 gives the whole variable domain KAGVTQTPRYLIKTRGQQVTLSCSPISGHRSVSWYQQTPGQGLQFLFEYFSETQRNKGNFPGRFSGRQFSNSRSEMNVSTLELGDSALYLCASSPTSGIDTQYFGPGTRLTVL.